This TCR beta chain originates from a study of technical replicates of blood from several donors. TCRdb's table, derived via immunoSEQ multiplex PCR, lists solely in-frame clones and lacks some. The top ten clones hold roughly 0.26% of a sample with about 66,000 clones, about 97% of them seen once. The sequence was collected from a human donor in good health. The sequencing input was T cells isolated from PBMCs.

The CDR3 sequence: CASSRSRAYEQYF. DNA of the CDR3: TGTGCCAGCAGCCGATCCCGGGCCTACGAGCAGTACTTC. The chain recombines TRBV7-9 with TRBJ2-7; D remains unclear. V dropped 5 bases and J dropped 2 bases, with 10 bases sitting between them. The germline CDR1 and CDR2 sequences are SEHNR and FQNEAQ (reference sequence). There are 13 residues in the CDR3.